These 12 T cell receptor beta chains were all obtained from the same sample, sequenced in a study of monozygotic twins with inflammatory bowel disease (dated 2019 in TCRdb). The library was prepared using 5' RACE. The sequencer listed for this sample is Illumina HiSeq 2500. One entry per CDR3 protein sequence results from the TCRdb reprocessing of the reads, with DNA left out. For this sample, the table gives around 450,000 distinct CDR3 sequences. The ten largest clonotypes hold 2% to 2.5% of the sample. Sequencing was performed on blood. These receptors all come from a human donor with ulcerative colitis or Crohn's disease, or a healthy co-twin of an affected twin (not recorded which).

This rearrangement joins TRBV29-1 to TRBJ2-3; the D gene TCRdb calls, TRBD2, cannot be checked with no DNA. CDR3 length equals 14 residues. Germline loops: CDR1 SQVTM, CDR2 ANQGSEA. The CDR3 here is CSVERSGGSDTQYF.

The chain is built from TRBV14 and TRBJ1-6; TCRdb's D gene call, TRBD1, goes unchecked for lack of DNA. Germline V gene sequence: CDR1 SGHDN, CDR2 FVKESK. The CDR3 runs 15 residues. CDR3 residues: CASSPSLTGATPLHF.

The chain links TRBV30 to TRBJ1-1; TCRdb reports TRBD1, a call that lacks DNA to check it against. CDR3 length: 11 amino acids. Looked up from germline, CDR1 is GTSNPN and CDR2 is SVGIG (reference sequence). The CDR3 sequence: CAWGDREGAFF. Variable domain in full (rest from reference TRBV30 and TRBJ1-1): SQTIHQWPATLVQPVGSPLSLECTVEGTSNPNLYWYRQAAGRGLQLLFYSVGIGQISSEVPQNLSASRPQDRQFILSSKKLLLSDSGFYLCAWGDREGAFFGQGTRLTVV.

J is TRBJ2-7 and V is TRBV11-2; absent DNA, TCRdb's TRBD1 call cannot be checked. The CDR3 extends over 16 amino acids. Germline V gives CDR1 SGHAT, CDR2 FQNNGV. The CDR3 sequence is CASSLDGQGSIYEQYF.

This chain links TRBV11-2 with TRBJ2-5; the D call from TCRdb, TRBD2, cannot be confirmed without DNA. This CDR3 contains 16 residues. Germline V lookup: CDR1 SGHAT, CDR2 FQNNGV. This CDR3 is CASSSWTSGLQATQYF.

The chain couples TRBV12-3 or TRBV12-4 to TRBJ2-7; TCRdb reports TRBD1, a call that lacks DNA to check it against. CDR3 length: 14 amino acids. The CDR3 region is CASSAGGRLYEQYF.

This sequence joins TRBV7-2 and TRBJ2-3; TCRdb selects TRBD1, and the lack of DNA leaves this call unchecked. CDR3 length: 12 residues. The germline gives CDR1 SGHTA, CDR2 FQGNSA. CDR3 residues: CASSRGQDTQYF.

J is TRBJ1-2 and V is TRBV18; TCRdb indicates TRBD1, and absent DNA this call remains unverified. CDR3 length: 13 amino acids. Germline-derived CDR1 and CDR2 are KGHSH and LQKENI. CDR3 sequence: CASSPRVEGGYTF.

This chain uses TRBV11-1 with TRBJ2-2. In germline, CDR1 is SGHAT, CDR2 FQDESV (reference sequence). The CDR3 has 15 amino acids. The CDR3: CASSLPNRNTGELFF.

The V call is TRBV5-1, the J call TRBJ2-2; TCRdb returns TRBD2, unconfirmable since there is no DNA. Germline CDR1 reads SGHRS; CDR2 reads YFSETQ. This CDR3 has 17 amino acids. CDR3 sequence: CASSLALGGSGTGELFF.

The CDR3 sequence: CASSQDQGGPPYGYTF. The V and J genes are TRBV4-3 and TRBJ1-2; TCRdb names TRBD1, which stays unverified in the absence of DNA. The CDR3 totals 16 residues. Germline CDR1 reads LGHNA; CDR2 reads YSLEER.

The chain is built from TRBV14 and TRBJ2-5. The CDR3 has 11 residues. Germline V lookup: CDR1 SGHDN, CDR2 FVKESK. CDR3 sequence reads: CASSQEETQYF.